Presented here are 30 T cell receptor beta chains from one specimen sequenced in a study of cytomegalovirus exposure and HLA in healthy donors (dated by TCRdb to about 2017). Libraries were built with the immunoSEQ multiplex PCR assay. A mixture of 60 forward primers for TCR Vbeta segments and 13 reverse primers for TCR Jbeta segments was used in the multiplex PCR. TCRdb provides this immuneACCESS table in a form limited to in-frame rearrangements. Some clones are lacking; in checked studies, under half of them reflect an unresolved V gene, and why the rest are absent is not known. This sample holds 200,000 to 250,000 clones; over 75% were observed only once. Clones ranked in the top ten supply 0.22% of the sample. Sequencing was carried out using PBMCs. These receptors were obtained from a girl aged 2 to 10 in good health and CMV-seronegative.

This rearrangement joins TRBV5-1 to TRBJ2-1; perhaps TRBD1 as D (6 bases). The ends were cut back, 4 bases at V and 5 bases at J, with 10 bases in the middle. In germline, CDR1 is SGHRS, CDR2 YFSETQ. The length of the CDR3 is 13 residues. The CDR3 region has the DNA TGCGCCAGCAGCCCCTGGACAGACAATGAGCAGTTCTTC. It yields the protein CASSPWTDNEQFF.

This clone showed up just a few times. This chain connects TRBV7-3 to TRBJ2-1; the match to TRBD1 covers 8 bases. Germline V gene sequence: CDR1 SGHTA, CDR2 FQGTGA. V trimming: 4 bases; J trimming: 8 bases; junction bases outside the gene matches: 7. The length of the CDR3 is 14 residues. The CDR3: CASSSPGTGDEQFF. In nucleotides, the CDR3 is TGTGCCAGCAGCTCCCCCGGGACAGGTGATGAGCAGTTCTTC.

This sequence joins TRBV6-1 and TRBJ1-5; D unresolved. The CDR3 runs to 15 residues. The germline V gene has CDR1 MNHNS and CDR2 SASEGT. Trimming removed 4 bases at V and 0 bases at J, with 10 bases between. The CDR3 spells CASSVMAYSNQPQHF. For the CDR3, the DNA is TGTGCCAGCAGTGTAATGGCTTATAGCAATCAGCCCCAGCATTTT.

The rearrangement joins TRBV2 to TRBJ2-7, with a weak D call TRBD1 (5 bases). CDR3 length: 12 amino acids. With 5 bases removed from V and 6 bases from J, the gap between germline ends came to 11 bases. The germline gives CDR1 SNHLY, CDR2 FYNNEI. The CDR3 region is CASSTATAEQYF. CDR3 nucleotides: TGTGCCAGCAGTACCGCGACAGCCGAGCAGTACTTC.

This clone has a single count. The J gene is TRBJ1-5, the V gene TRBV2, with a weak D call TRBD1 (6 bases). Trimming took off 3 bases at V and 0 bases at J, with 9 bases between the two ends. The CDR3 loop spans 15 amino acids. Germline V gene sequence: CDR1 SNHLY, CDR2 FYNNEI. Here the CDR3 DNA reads TGTGCCAGCAGTGATAGAGGGGGTAGCAATCAGCCCCAGCATTTT. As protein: CASSDRGGSNQPQHF.

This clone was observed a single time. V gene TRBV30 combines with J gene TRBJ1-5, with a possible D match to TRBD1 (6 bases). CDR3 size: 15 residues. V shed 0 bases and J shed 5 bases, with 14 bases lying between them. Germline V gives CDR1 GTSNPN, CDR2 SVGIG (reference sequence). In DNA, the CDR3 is TGTGCCTGGAGTGTACGAGGGACACATCATCAGCCCCAGCATTTT. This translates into CAWSVRGTHHQPQHF.

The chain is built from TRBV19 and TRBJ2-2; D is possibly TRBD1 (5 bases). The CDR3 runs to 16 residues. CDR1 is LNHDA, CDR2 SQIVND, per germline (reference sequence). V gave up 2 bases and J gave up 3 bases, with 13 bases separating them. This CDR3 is CASSILQGLDTGELFF. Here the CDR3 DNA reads TGTGCCAGTAGTATACTCCAGGGCCTAGACACCGGGGAGCTGTTTTTT.

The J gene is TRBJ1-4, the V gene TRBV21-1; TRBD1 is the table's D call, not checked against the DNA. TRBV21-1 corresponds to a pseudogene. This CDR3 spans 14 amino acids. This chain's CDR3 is CASSKSGVNEKLFF. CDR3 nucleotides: TGTGCCAGCAGCAAATCAGGGGTAAATGAAAAACTGTTTTTT.

This CDR3 is CASSLGTGVSYEQYF. CDR3 sequence (DNA): TGTGCCAGCAGCTTGGGGACAGGGGTGTCCTACGAGCAGTACTTC. J is TRBJ2-7 and V is TRBV5-4; 9 bases fit TRBD1. Per the germline V gene, CDR1 is SGHNT and CDR2 is YYREEE (reference sequence). The CDR3 runs to 15 residues. V was pared by 0 bases and J by 1 base, with 2 bases of the junction left unmatched. The full variable domain, rest sourced from reference TRBV5-4 and TRBJ2-7, is ETGVTQSPTHLIKTRGQQVTLRCSSQSGHNTVSWYQQALGQGPQFIFQYYREEENGRGNFPPRFSGLQFPNYSSELNVNALELDDSALYLCASSLGTGVSYEQYFGPGTRLTVT.

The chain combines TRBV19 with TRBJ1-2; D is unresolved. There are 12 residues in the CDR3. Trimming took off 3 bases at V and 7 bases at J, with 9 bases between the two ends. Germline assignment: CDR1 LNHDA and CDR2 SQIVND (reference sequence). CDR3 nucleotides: TGTGCCAGTAGTATCGGGTTATCTGGCTACACCTTC. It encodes CASSIGLSGYTF.

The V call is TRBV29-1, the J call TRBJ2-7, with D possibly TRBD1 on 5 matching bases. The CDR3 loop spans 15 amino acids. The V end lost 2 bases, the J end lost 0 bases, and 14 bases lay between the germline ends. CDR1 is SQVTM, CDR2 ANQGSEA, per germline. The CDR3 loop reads CSVERRDRSSYEQYF. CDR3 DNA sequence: TGCAGCGTTGAACGGCGTGACAGAAGCTCCTACGAGCAGTACTTC.

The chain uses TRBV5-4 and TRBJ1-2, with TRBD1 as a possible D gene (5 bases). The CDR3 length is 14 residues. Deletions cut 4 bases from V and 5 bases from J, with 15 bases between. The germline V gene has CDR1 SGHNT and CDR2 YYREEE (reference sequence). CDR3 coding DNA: TGTGCCAGCAGCCTATTGGGGGGAGAGTATGGCTACACCTTC. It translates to CASSLLGGEYGYTF.

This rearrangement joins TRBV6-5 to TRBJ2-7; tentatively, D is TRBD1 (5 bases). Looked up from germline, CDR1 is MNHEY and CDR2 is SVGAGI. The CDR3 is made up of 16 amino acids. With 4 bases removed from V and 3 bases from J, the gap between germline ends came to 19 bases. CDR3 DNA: TGTGCCAGCAGTTCCCAAAACCCCGACAGCCTCTACGAGCAGTACTTC. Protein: CASSSQNPDSLYEQYF.

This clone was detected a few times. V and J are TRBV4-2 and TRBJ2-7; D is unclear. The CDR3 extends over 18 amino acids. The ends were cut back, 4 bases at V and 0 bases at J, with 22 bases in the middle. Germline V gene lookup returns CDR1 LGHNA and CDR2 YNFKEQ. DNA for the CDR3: TGTGCCAGCAGCCCCGATATAGGTCCAGACTTGAGCTCCTACGAGCAGTACTTC. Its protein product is CASSPDIGPDLSSYEQYF.

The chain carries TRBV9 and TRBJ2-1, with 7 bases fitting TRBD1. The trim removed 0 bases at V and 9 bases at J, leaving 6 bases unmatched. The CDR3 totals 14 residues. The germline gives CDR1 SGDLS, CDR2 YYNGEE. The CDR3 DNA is TGTGCCAGCAGCGTAGAGGCACAGGGGATTGAGCAGTTCTTC. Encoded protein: CASSVEAQGIEQFF.

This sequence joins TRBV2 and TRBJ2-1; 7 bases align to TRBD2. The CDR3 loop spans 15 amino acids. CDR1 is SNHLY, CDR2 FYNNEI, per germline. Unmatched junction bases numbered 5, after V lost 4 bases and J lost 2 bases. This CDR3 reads CASSAERGAYNEQFF. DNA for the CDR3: TGTGCCAGCAGTGCCGAGCGGGGAGCCTACAATGAGCAGTTCTTC.

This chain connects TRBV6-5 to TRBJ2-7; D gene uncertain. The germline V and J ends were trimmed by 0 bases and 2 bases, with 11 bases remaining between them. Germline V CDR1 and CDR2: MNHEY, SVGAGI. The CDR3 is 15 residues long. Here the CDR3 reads CASSYSTDGPYEQYF. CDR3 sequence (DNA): TGTGCCAGCAGTTACTCGACTGATGGTCCCTACGAGCAGTACTTC.

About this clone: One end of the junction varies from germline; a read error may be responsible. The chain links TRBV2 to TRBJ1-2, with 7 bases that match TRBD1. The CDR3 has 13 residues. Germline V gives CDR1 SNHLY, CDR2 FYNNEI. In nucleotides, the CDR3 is TGTGCCAGCACTAGACAGGGTTACTATGGCTACACCTTT. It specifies CASTRQGYYGYTF.

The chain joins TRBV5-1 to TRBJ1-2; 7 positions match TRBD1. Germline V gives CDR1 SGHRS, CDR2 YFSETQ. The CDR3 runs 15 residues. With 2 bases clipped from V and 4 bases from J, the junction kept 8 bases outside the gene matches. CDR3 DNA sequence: TGCGCCAGCAGCTTAGGGTCAGGGGGGACCTATGGCTACACCTTC. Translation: CASSLGSGGTYGYTF.

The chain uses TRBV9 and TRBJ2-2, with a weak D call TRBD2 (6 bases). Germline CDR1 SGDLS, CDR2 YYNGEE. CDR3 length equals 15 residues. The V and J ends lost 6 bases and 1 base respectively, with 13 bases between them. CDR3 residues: CASTWEAGNTGELFF. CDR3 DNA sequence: TGTGCCAGCACGTGGGAGGCAGGGAACACCGGGGAGCTGTTTTTT.

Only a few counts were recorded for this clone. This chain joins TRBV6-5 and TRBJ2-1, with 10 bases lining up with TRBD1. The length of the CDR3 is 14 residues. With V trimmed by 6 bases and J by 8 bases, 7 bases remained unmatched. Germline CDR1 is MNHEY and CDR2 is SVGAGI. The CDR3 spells CASSLGQGTYEQFF. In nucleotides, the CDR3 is TGTGCCAGCAGCTTGGGACAGGGGACGTATGAGCAGTTCTTC.

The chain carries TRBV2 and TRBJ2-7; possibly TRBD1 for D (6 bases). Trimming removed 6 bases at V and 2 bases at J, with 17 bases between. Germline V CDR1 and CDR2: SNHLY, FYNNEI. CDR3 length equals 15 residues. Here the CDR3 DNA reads TGTGCCAGCAGCCCTCATTGGACAGTCACCTACGAGCAGTACTTC. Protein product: CASSPHWTVTYEQYF.

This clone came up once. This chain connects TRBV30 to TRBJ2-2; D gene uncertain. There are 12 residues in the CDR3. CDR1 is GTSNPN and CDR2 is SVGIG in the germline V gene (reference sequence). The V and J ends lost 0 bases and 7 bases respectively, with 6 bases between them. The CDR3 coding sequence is TGTGCCTGGAGTGTACTTCACGGGGAGCTGTTTTTT. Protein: CAWSVLHGELFF.

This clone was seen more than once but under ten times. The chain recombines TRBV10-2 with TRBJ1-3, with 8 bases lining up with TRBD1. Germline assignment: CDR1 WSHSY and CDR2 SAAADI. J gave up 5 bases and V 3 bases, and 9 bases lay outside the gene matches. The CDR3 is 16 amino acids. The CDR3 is CASSETFRGLRNTIYF. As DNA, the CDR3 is TGCGCCAGCAGTGAAACCTTCAGGGGGCTTCGAAACACCATATATTTT.

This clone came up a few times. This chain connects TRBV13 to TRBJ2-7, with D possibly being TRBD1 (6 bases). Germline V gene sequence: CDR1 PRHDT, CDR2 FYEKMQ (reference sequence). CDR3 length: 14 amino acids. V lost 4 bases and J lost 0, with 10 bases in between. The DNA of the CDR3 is TGTGCCAGCAGCTCCGGACAGTACTCCTACGAGCAGTACTTC. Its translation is CASSSGQYSYEQYF.

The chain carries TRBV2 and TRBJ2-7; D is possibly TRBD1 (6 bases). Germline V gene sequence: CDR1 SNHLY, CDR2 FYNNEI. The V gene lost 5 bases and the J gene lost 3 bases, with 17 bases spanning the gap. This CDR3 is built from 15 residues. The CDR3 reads CASSPYRERNYEQYF. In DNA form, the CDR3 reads TGTGCCAGCAGTCCCTACAGGGAGAGAAACTACGAGCAGTACTTC.

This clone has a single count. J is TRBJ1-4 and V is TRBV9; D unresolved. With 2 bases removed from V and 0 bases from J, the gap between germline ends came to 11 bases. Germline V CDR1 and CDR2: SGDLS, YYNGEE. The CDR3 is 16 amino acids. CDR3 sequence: CASSVGVGATNEKLFF. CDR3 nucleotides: TGTGCCAGCAGCGTCGGCGTCGGGGCAACTAATGAAAAACTGTTTTTT.

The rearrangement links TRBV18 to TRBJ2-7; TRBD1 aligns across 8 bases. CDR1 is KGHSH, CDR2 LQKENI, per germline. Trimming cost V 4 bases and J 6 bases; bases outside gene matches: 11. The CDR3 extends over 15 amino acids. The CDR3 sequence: CASSQGTGILVEQYF. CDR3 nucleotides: TGTGCCAGCTCACAAGGGACAGGTATTCTGGTCGAGCAGTACTTC.

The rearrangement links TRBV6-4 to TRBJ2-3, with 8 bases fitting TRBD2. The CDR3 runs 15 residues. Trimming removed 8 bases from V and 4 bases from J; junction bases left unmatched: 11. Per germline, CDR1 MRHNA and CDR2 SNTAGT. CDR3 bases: TGTGCCAGCGCAGAACGGGGGGGTGGTCCAGATACGCAGTATTTT. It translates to CASAERGGGPDTQYF.

For the CDR3, the DNA is TGTGCCAGCAGTTCGGGACAGGGGATCTACGAGCAGTACTTC. Its translation is CASSSGQGIYEQYF. The chain uses TRBV5-4 and TRBJ2-7, with 10 bases identical to TRBD1. Trimming removed 5 bases from V and 3 bases from J; junction bases left unmatched: 5. The CDR3 is made up of 14 amino acids. The V gene's germline CDR1 is SGHNT and CDR2 YYREEE (reference sequence). Full variable domain (missing parts from reference TRBV5-4 and TRBJ2-7): ETGVTQSPTHLIKTRGQQVTLRCSSQSGHNTVSWYQQALGQGPQFIFQYYREEENGRGNFPPRFSGLQFPNYSSELNVNALELDDSALYLCASSSGQGIYEQYFGPGTRLTVT.